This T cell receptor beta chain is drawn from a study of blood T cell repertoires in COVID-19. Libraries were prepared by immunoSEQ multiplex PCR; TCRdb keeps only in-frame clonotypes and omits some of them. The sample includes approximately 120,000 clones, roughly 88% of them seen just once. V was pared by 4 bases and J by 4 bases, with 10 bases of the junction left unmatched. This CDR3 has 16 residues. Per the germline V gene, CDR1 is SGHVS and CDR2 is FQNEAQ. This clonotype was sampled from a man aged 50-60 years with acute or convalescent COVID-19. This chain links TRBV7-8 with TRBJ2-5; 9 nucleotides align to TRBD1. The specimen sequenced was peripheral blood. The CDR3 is CASSSEPQGAGETQYF. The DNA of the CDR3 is TGTGCCAGCAGCTCGGAACCACAGGGGGCAGGAGAGACCCAGTACTTC.